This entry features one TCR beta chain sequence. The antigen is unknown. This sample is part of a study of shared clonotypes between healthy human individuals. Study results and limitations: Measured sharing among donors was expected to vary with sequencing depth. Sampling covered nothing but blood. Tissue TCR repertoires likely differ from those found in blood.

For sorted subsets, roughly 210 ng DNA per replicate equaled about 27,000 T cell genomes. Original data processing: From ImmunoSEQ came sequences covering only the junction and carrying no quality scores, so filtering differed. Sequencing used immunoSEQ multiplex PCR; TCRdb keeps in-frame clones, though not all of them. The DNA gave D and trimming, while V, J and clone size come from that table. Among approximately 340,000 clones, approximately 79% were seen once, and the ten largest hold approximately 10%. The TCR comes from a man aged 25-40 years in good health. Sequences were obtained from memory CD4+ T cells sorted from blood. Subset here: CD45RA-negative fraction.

The DNA of the CDR3 is TGCGCCAGCAGCTTGGGGGCTAGCGGCTACAATGAGCAGTTCTTC. Protein sequence: CASSLGASGYNEQFF. V usage is TRBV5-1 and J usage is TRBJ2-1; 7 bases are shared with TRBD2. V lost 0 bases and J lost 3; bases outside the gene matches: 3. The CDR3 extends over 15 amino acids. Per the germline V gene, CDR1 is SGHRS and CDR2 is YFSETQ.